The 20 T cell receptor beta chains in this list originate from one sample, sequenced in a study of identical twins. MiXCR was run by TCRdb on the 5' RACE reads, yielding one entry per CDR3 protein. The table has roughly 570,000 distinct CDR3 sequences, 9.5% to 10% seen once. These data also formed part of another study, on yellow fever vaccine responses in identical twins.

Sequenced input: PBMCs. The receptors were sampled from a woman aged 18-29 years in good health.

This clonotype was counted at least ten times. The chain uses TRBV4-2 and TRBJ2-3; 9 nucleotides match TRBD2. V dropped 1 base and J dropped 4; count of bases not matched to a gene: 9. The CDR3 is 17 amino acids. The germline V gene encodes CDR1 LGHNA and CDR2 YNFKEQ. The CDR3 protein is CASSQVMRGGESDTQYF. In DNA form, the CDR3 reads TGTGCCAGCAGCCAAGTGATGCGCGGGGGGGAATCAGATACGCAGTATTTT.

This clonotype was counted between two and nine times. The rearrangement joins TRBV28 to TRBJ2-7, with D tentatively TRBD1 or TRBD2 (6 bases each). Trimming cost V 4 bases and J 3 bases, with 13 bases left between them. This CDR3 spans 14 amino acids. In germline, CDR1 is MDHEN, CDR2 SYDVKM. CDR3 region: CASSSYGGLYEQYF. The CDR3 DNA reads as TGTGCCAGCAGTTCCTACGGGGGCCTCTACGAGCAGTACTTC.

This chain connects TRBV25-1 to TRBJ2-6; 10 bases are a match to TRBD1. The V gene's germline CDR1 is MGHDK and CDR2 SYGVNS. The CDR3 loop spans 18 amino acids. V gave up 7 bases and J gave up 0 bases; unmatched junction bases: 9. The CDR3 reads CASNPAGTGVSGANVLTF. The CDR3 DNA follows: TGTGCCAGCAACCCCGCAGGGACAGGGGTCTCTGGGGCCAACGTCCTGACTTTC.

This clonotype occurred a few times. This sequence joins TRBV12-3 or TRBV12-4 and TRBJ2-1; 8 bases are shared with TRBD1. The CDR3 runs to 17 residues. With 5 bases clipped from V and 0 bases from J, the junction kept 9 bases outside the gene matches. The CDR3 DNA reads as TGTGCCAGCAGTGGGACAGGCGGTACTCCCTCCTACAATGAGCAGTTCTTC. Its translation is CASSGTGGTPSYNEQFF.

This clonotype was recorded a few times. This sequence joins TRBV20-1 and TRBJ2-5, with 15 positions matching TRBD2. The V gene's germline CDR1 is DFQATT and CDR2 SNEGSKA (reference sequence). Trimming removed 0 bases from V and 5 bases from J; junction bases left unmatched: 7. The CDR3 runs 17 residues. The CDR3 nucleotides are TGCAGTGCTAGAGATAGCGGACTAGCGGGAGGGGAGGAGACCCAGTACTTC. Its protein product is CSARDSGLAGGEETQYF.

The sample holds many counts of this clonotype. The rearrangement joins TRBV20-1 to TRBJ2-3, with a weak D call TRBD2 (5 bases). Trimming removed 6 bases from V and 1 base from J, with 14 bases in between. Looked up from germline, CDR1 is DFQATT and CDR2 is SNEGSKA (reference sequence). This CDR3 contains 14 residues. DNA of the CDR3: TGCAGTGCGGTCGTGGCGGGCGGCACAGATACGCAGTATTTT. Residues: CSAVVAGGTDTQYF.

This clonotype came up a few times. V usage is TRBV5-1 and J usage is TRBJ2-4; tentatively, D is TRBD2 (5 bases). Germline V gene lookup returns CDR1 SGHRS and CDR2 YFSETQ. There are 14 residues in the CDR3. V dropped 3 bases and J dropped 8 bases, with 15 bases sitting between them. The CDR3 spells CASSSDSRKDIQYF. The CDR3 nucleotides are TGCGCCAGCAGCTCGGACTCGAGGAAAGACATTCAGTACTTC. Variable domain in full (rest from reference TRBV5-1 and TRBJ2-4): KAGVTQTPRYLIKTRGQQVTLSCSPISGHRSVSWYQQTPGQGLQFLFEYFSETQRNKGNFPGRFSGRQFSNSRSEMNVSTLELGDSALYLCASSSDSRKDIQYFGAGTRLSVL.

This chain links TRBV7-2 with TRBJ1-6; TRBD1 is a possible D gene (5 bases). CDR1 and CDR2 (germline): SGHTA, FQGNSA. CDR3 length: 14 amino acids. The V gene lost 8 bases and the J gene lost 7 bases, with 15 bases spanning the gap. The CDR3 DNA reads as TGTGCCAGCGGGATCATGACAGCAAATTCACCCCTCCACTTT. Translating gives CASGIMTANSPLHF.

The genes are TRBV28 and TRBJ2-7, with a possible D match to TRBD1 (6 bases). CDR3 length equals 14 residues. The V gene lost 8 bases and the J gene lost 6 bases, with 20 bases spanning the gap. Germline V gene data show CDR1 as MDHEN and CDR2 as SYDVKM. CDR3 amino acids: CASEPGHPRGEQYF. The CDR3 region has the DNA TGTGCCAGCGAACCAGGGCACCCCAGGGGCGAGCAGTACTTC.

In its sample, this clonotype was seen many times. This chain joins TRBV12-3 or TRBV12-4 and TRBJ2-2; 14 nucleotides match TRBD2. This CDR3 comprises 18 residues. V shed 5 bases and J 8 bases; nucleotides not matched to a gene: 13. CDR3 coding DNA: TGTGCCAGCAGTCCCCATTCCGGGACTAGCGGGAGTGAGGGGGAGCTGTTTTTT. Translated, it gives CASSPHSGTSGSEGELFF.

This clonotype was observed a few times. J is TRBJ2-1 and V is TRBV27, with 7 bases matching TRBD1. V dropped 3 bases and J dropped 2; count of bases not matched to a gene: 1. Germline V gene lookup returns CDR1 MNHEY and CDR2 SMNVEV (reference sequence). There are 14 residues in the CDR3. The CDR3 sequence: CASSLDRTYNEQFF. As DNA, the CDR3 is TGTGCCAGCAGTTTGGACAGGACCTACAATGAGCAGTTCTTC.

The chain recombines TRBV5-6 with TRBJ2-7; TRBD2 agrees at 10 bases. J lost 2 bases, V lost 4 bases, and 6 bases had no gene match. Germline V CDR1 and CDR2: SGHDT, YYEEEE. The CDR3 length is 15 residues. DNA of the CDR3: TGTGCCAGCAGCACCGTAGCGGGAGGAGCCTACGAGCAGTACTTC. Protein sequence: CASSTVAGGAYEQYF.

This clonotype has more than one count but fewer than ten. The chain joins TRBV28 to TRBJ2-1; 11 bases are a match to TRBD2. This CDR3 is 17 amino acids long. Trimming took 3 bases from V and 4 from J; bases not matched to a gene: 8. Germline lookup yields CDR1 MDHEN and CDR2 SYDVKM. The CDR3 loop is CASSFISLAGGYNEQFF. CDR3 sequence (DNA): TGTGCCAGCAGTTTTATCTCTTTAGCGGGGGGGTACAATGAGCAGTTCTTC.

The V gene is TRBV5-1, the J gene TRBJ2-7; D not certain. This CDR3 spans 14 amino acids. Looked up from germline, CDR1 is SGHRS and CDR2 is YFSETQ. With 1 base removed from V and 2 bases from J, the gap between germline ends came to 10 bases. Here the CDR3 DNA reads TGCGCCAGCAGCTTGTGGAAGGCTCCCTACGAGCAGTACTTC. Its translation is CASSLWKAPYEQYF.

J is TRBJ2-1 and V is TRBV7-9; TRBD2 might be the D (6 bases). V lost 6 bases, J lost 5 bases, and 20 bases lay in between. Germline-derived CDR1 and CDR2 are SEHNR and FQNEAQ (reference sequence). CDR3 size: 16 residues. In DNA, the CDR3 is TGTGCCAGCAGTCAACCCCGACTAGACTTGGACAATGAGCAGTTCTTC. The encoded protein is CASSQPRLDLDNEQFF.

The chain joins TRBV11-3 to TRBJ2-1, with 10 bases that match TRBD1. With 5 bases clipped from V and 7 bases from J, the junction kept 8 bases outside the gene matches. The germline V gene has CDR1 SGHNT and CDR2 YENEEA. The CDR3 has 15 amino acids. DNA for the CDR3: TGTGCCAGCAGCATCGGGACAGGGGTTTTAAATGAGCAGTTCTTC. It is translated as CASSIGTGVLNEQFF.

Comments on this clonotype: A much larger clone sits a single nucleotide away, making a read error possible. Since no conserved phenylalanine or tryptophan closes the CDR3, a read error is the likely cause. The chain joins TRBV6-5 to TRBJ2-7; D gene unclear. CDR1 and CDR2 (germline): MNHEY, SVGAGI. The CDR3 length is 16 residues. V was pared by 0 bases and J by 0 bases, with 12 bases between. The CDR3 region is CASSYSVVLSSYEQYL. Written as DNA, the CDR3 is TGTGCCAGCAGTTACTCTGTGGTATTGAGCTCCTACGAGCAGTACTTA.

The chain links TRBV6-2 or TRBV6-3 to TRBJ2-7; TRBD1 aligns across 9 bases. This CDR3 spans 16 amino acids. V was pared by 5 bases and J by 7 bases, with 15 bases of the junction left unmatched. Per germline, CDR1 MNHEY and CDR2 SVGEGT. CDR3 loop: CASSKSPGTGYGEQYF. Written as DNA, the CDR3 is TGTGCCAGCAGTAAATCCCCCGGGACAGGGTACGGGGAGCAGTACTTC.

This clonotype appeared many times. The CDR3 coding sequence is TGTGCCAGCAGCTTCGCAGCGGGGAGCAAAAACATTCAGTACTTC. Residues: CASSFAAGSKNIQYF. The chain uses TRBV7-9 and TRBJ2-4; 7 bases line up with TRBD2. This CDR3 comprises 15 residues. Germline lookup yields CDR1 SEHNR and CDR2 FQNEAQ (reference sequence). With 3 bases clipped from V and 3 bases from J, the junction kept 5 bases outside the gene matches.

This clonotype was counted between two and nine times. The gene calls are TRBV27 and TRBJ2-6; D is uncertain. CDR3 length: 14 amino acids. The germline CDR1 and CDR2 sequences are MNHEY and SMNVEV (reference sequence). V was clipped by 6 bases and J by 1 base, with 7 bases between them. The CDR3 loop is CASSLWSGANVLTF. CDR3 DNA: TGTGCCAGCAGCTTGTGGTCTGGGGCCAACGTCCTGACTTTC.